This T cell receptor beta chain comes out of a study of CD8 T cells in Susac syndrome. Germline V gives CDR1 MNHEY, CDR2 SMNVEV (reference sequence). CDR3 length: 16 residues. V was shortened by 3 bases and J by 0 bases, with 15 bases between the two germline ends. Random-hexamer reverse transcription was applied to about 0.5 to 1 ug RNA. Coverage of TCR beta CDR3 amplification by immunoSEQ multiplex PCR extended to 54 Vbeta and 13 Jbeta. TCRdb re-analysed the immunoSEQ multiplex PCR reads in MiXCR, keeping a single row per CDR3 protein. The sample lists about 130,000 distinct CDR3 sequences; 85% to 95% were seen once. Recently defined diagnostic criteria classed the Susac syndrome patients as definite or probable.

Sample: CD8+ T cells from PBMCs. The receptor was isolated from a human donor with Susac syndrome. V usage is TRBV27 and J usage is TRBJ2-7; the D gene is possibly TRBD1 (6 bases). CDR3 nucleotides: TGTGCCAGCAGTTTGTCCCCAGGGGCGAGCTCCTACGAGCAGTACTTC. Its translation: CASSLSPGASSYEQYF.